What follows are 18 T cell receptor beta chains derived from one specimen sequenced in a study of CD8 T cells in ankylosing spondylitis. MiXCR, applied by TCRdb to the 5' RACE reads, yields one record per CDR3 protein. The sample carries approximately 100,000 distinct CDR3 sequences, about 8.6% recorded once. The material sequenced was blood, either unsorted or a sorted T cell fraction (not recorded which). All receptors come from a male donor with ankylosing spondylitis or in good health (not recorded which).

Comment on this clonotype: A much larger clone differs by one base, so this may be a read error. For the CDR3, the DNA is TGTGCCAGCACCCTTAGCGGGGGGGCTGGGGCCAACGTCCTGACTTTC. It translates to CASTLSGGAGANVLTF. This chain uses TRBV5-4 with TRBJ2-6; 11 nucleotides align to TRBD2. Trimming at V came to 6 bases and at J to 2 bases, leaving 4 bases not matched to a gene. This CDR3 is built from 16 residues. The germline V gene has CDR1 SGHNT and CDR2 YYREEE (reference sequence).

This clonotype occurred many times. V and J are TRBV7-9 and TRBJ1-5; 7 positions match TRBD1. This CDR3 region has 15 residues. The trim removed 5 bases at V and 7 bases at J, leaving 11 bases unmatched. Germline lookup yields CDR1 SEHNR and CDR2 FQNEAQ (reference sequence). The CDR3 coding sequence is TGTGCCAGCAGCCCCGGGACAGAGGTTAAACAGCCCCAGCATTTT. This codes for CASSPGTEVKQPQHF.

This clonotype was detected many times. The V call is TRBV20-1, the J call TRBJ1-5, with 8 bases fitting TRBD1. The CDR3 sequence is 14 residues long. Unmatched junction bases numbered 10, after V lost 5 bases and J lost 7 bases. Germline V lookup: CDR1 DFQATT, CDR2 SNEGSKA (reference sequence). The DNA for the CDR3 is TGCAGTGCTTCCCCGGACAGGGATGGGCAGCCCCAGCATTTT. This codes for CSASPDRDGQPQHF.

This clonotype has a handful of counts. The chain is built from TRBV4-3 and TRBJ2-3; D is ambiguous. Germline CDR1 reads LGHNA; CDR2 reads YSLEER. Trimming left V 0 bases short and J 0 bases short, with 10 bases between. CDR3 size: 16 residues. CDR3 residues: CASSQDPAKSTDTQYF. The CDR3 DNA reads as TGCGCCAGCAGCCAAGATCCTGCCAAGAGCACAGATACGCAGTATTTT.

As concerns this clonotype: Mismatch with germline at one junction end may stem from a read error. The genes are TRBV7-9 and TRBJ2-3; D assignment may be TRBD1 or TRBD2 (5 bases each). Germline V CDR1 and CDR2: SEHNR, FQNEAQ (reference sequence). This CDR3 region has 15 residues. CDR3: CVSSLGTVNTDTQYF. Here the CDR3 DNA reads TGTGTCAGCAGCTTAGGGACCGTTAACACAGATACGCAGTATTTT.

The chain uses TRBV5-1 and TRBJ1-6; unclear D gene. The length of the CDR3 is 15 residues. Germline CDR1 is SGHRS and CDR2 is YFSETQ. V lost 0 bases and J lost 8, with 12 bases in between. In DNA form, the CDR3 reads TGCGCCAGCAGCTTGGACGTGGATTCCGATTCACCCCTCCACTTT. This sequence encodes CASSLDVDSDSPLHF.

This clonotype was counted ten times or more. The chain links TRBV5-1 to TRBJ2-2; D is possibly TRBD2 (6 bases). This CDR3 comprises 16 residues. The ends were cut back, 0 bases at V and 2 bases at J, with 11 bases in the middle. From germline, CDR1 is SGHRS and CDR2 YFSETQ. Written as DNA, the CDR3 is TGCGCCAGCAGCTTGGACGGCGGGGTTAACACCGGGGAGCTGTTTTTT. The encoded protein is CASSLDGGVNTGELFF.

At least ten counts were recorded for this clonotype. The rearrangement uses TRBV7-9 and TRBJ2-7, with 10 bases identical to TRBD2. The J segment lost 1 base and the V segment lost 1 base, leaving 7 bases of the junction unmatched. The CDR3 totals 17 residues. Germline CDR1 and CDR2: SEHNR and FQNEAQ (reference sequence). The CDR3 spells CASSLVSSGSTSYEQYF. The CDR3 DNA follows: TGTGCCAGCAGCTTAGTGTCTAGCGGGAGTACATCCTACGAGCAGTACTTC.

There are many counts of this clonotype. The rearrangement links TRBV27 to TRBJ1-2; D perhaps matches TRBD1 (5 bases). V was pared by 5 bases and J by 7 bases, with 11 bases between. There are 12 residues in the CDR3. Germline loops: CDR1 MNHEY, CDR2 SMNVEV (reference sequence). The CDR3 DNA is TGTGCCAGCAGTACCTCGGGGGGTGGCTACACCTTC. Its protein is CASSTSGGGYTF.

On this clonotype: Being one base from a much bigger clone, this may be a read error. This chain links TRBV4-3 with TRBJ1-1; D gene uncertain. This CDR3 has 14 residues. Germline CDR1 is LGHNA and CDR2 is YSLEER. The CDR3 region is CASSQVVWNIEAFF. The DNA of the CDR3 is TGCGCCAGCAGCCAAGTGGTGTGGAACATTGAAGCTTTCTTT.

The table lists this clonotype with many counts. This chain connects TRBV12-3 or TRBV12-4 to TRBJ2-3; D gene uncertain. V was cut by 3 bases and J by 5 bases, with 9 bases left in between. This CDR3 region has 13 residues. The CDR3 DNA reads TGTGCCAGCAGTTTCGACTGGGGAGATACGCAGTATTTT. Translation gives CASSFDWGDTQYF.

Many counts were recorded for this clonotype. The chain joins TRBV7-2 to TRBJ2-1, with TRBD2 identical over 8 bases. Germline V gene sequence: CDR1 SGHTA, CDR2 FQGNSA. CDR3 length: 15 residues. V trimming: 5 bases; J trimming: 3 bases; junction bases outside the gene matches: 6. The CDR3 coding sequence is TGTGCCAGCAGCGTGAGCACTAGCGGCTACAATGAGCAGTTCTTC. It translates to CASSVSTSGYNEQFF.

V usage is TRBV19 and J usage is TRBJ2-1; no definite D call. The V and J ends lost 5 bases and 2 bases respectively, with 7 bases between them. Per the germline V gene, CDR1 is LNHDA and CDR2 is SQIVND (reference sequence). This CDR3 contains 13 residues. The CDR3 bases are TGTGCCAGTAGTGTAGGGACCTACAATGAGCAGTTCTTC. Translating it yields CASSVGTYNEQFF.

This clonotype was counted at least ten times. The chain links TRBV3-1 to TRBJ2-1; D is ambiguous. The CDR3 spans 16 residues. CDR1 LGHDT and CDR2 YNNKEL come from the germline V gene (reference sequence). V dropped 4 bases and J dropped 0 bases, with 13 bases sitting between them. The CDR3 nucleotides read TGTGCCAGCAGCCCCTCCCCTTATAGCTCCTACAATGAGCAGTTCTTC. Translating it yields CASSPSPYSSYNEQFF.

This clonotype was seen at least ten times. The chain combines TRBV7-9 with TRBJ2-1, with 8 bases matching TRBD2. After removal of 6 bases from V and 2 bases from J, the junction contained 9 bases not matched to a gene. CDR3 length: 16 residues. The germline V gene has CDR1 SEHNR and CDR2 FQNEAQ (reference sequence). The CDR3 nucleotides read TGTGCCAGCAGACCTACTAGCGGCATAACCTACAATGAGCAGTTCTTC. This codes for CASRPTSGITYNEQFF.

This clonotype has a count of ten or more. This chain connects TRBV12-3 or TRBV12-4 to TRBJ2-4; 7 bases match TRBD1. J was trimmed by 12 bases and V by 5 bases; bases with no gene match: 10. CDR3 length: 13 residues. The CDR3 loop reads CASSAGTAATQYF. The CDR3 bases are TGTGCCAGCAGTGCCGGGACAGCGGCTACTCAGTACTTC.

A few counts support this clonotype. The chain is built from TRBV11-2 and TRBJ1-3; D call uncertain. The CDR3 length is 17 residues. V lost 8 bases, J lost 0 bases, and 20 bases lay in between. Germline CDR1 is SGHAT and CDR2 is FQNNGV. This chain's CDR3 is CASCEITPMSSGNTIYF. CDR3 sequence (DNA): TGTGCCAGCTGCGAAATTACCCCGATGAGCTCTGGAAACACCATATATTTT.

This clonotype appeared many times. The J gene is TRBJ1-4, the V gene TRBV13; D may be TRBD1 (6 bases). The CDR3 contains 14 residues. Germline CDR1 is PRHDT and CDR2 is FYEKMQ (reference sequence). Trimming left V 5 bases short and J 3 bases short, with 10 bases between. CDR3 residues: CASSRGGSNEKLFF. In DNA, the CDR3 is TGTGCCAGCAGCCGAGGGGGGTCTAATGAAAAACTGTTTTTT.